This T cell receptor beta chain was profiled in a study of regulatory and conventional T cells in RAG deficiency. The study, taken as a whole, reports: Omenn CD25-high CD127-low cells may be activated cells, not true Tregs. Compared with controls, unique Treg TCR beta sequences dropped around 100-fold in Omenn syndrome and CID/AS. Shannon entropy fell and Simpson indices rose in RAG-deficient patients. Omenn patients showed >80% Treg-Tconv overlap and shorter CDR3 lengths.

As to this clone: The antigen is undetermined.

Assay: immunoSEQ multiplex PCR; the TCRdb copy retains only in-frame clones and omits some. The repertoire consists of about 9,100 clones, with approximately 96% occurring once and the leading ten covering 1.4%. Blood CD4+ CD25-low CD127-high conventional T cells supplied the genomic DNA template. The source is a human donor with RAG deficiency presenting as severe combined immunodeficiency. The sample comprised CD4+ effector T cells sorted from blood.

This CDR3 reads CSATGTDTQYF. The DNA of the CDR3 is TGCAGTGCTACAGGGACAGATACGCAGTATTTT. This sequence joins TRBV20-1 and TRBJ2-3; TRBD1 is a possible D gene (5 bases). Trimming stripped 4 bases from V and 3 bases from J, with 5 bases between. CDR3 length: 11 residues. Looked up from germline, CDR1 is DFQATT and CDR2 is SNEGSKA (reference sequence).